This TCR beta chain was recovered during a study of neoadjuvant anti-PD-1 for oral cavity cancer (dated by TCRdb to about 2021). As for the study more broadly: Three to four biweekly doses of nivolumab at 3 mg/kg were mostly administered to patients before curative-intent surgical resection. For patients who did not progress, a fourth nivolumab dose was given around day 43, followed by definitive surgical resection on days 50-56. Patients with complete response, partial response or stable disease by RECIST 1.1 were defined as responders, whereas patients with progression were defined as non-responders. A 33% response rate was observed in the parent correlative cohort, in which about a dozen patients were included. Results the study describes overall, beyond this receptor: After neoadjuvant nivolumab, T cell clonality (Gini index) in PBMCs was significantly higher in non-responders than in responders. Higher pretreatment blood Treg/Th17 ratios correlated with both higher pretreatment blood TCRbeta clonality and lower post-treatment tumor TCRbeta clonality. The TCR analyses had only a few patients in each response group, and the authors called for validation in larger cohorts.

For deep sequencing of PBMC libraries, mostly around 480 ng of input genomic DNA was used, and six replicates were run per sample. The immunoSEQ hsTCRbeta kit was used to prepare TCRbeta libraries according to the manufacturer's instructions. Sequencing of the completed libraries took place using an Illumina NovaSeq 6000 S4 flow cell after they had been pooled to about 3 nM. Concerning the study's data processing: Raw data preprocessing and quality control were performed with the immunoSEQ Analyzer. The analysis was limited to productive rearrangements, and each clonotype was defined by a unique CDR3 amino acid sequence. Repertoire clonality was estimated as the Gini-Simpson index, which was calculated using the R package tcR. Student's t test was used to compare Gini indices, and Pearson correlation was used to assess associations with tumor size change. TCRdb took this table from immuneACCESS and kept in-frame rearrangements with V and J called. Such tables lack part of the clones; where checked against another copy, unresolved V genes explain under half of the gap, and the rest is unexplained. Clone size and the V and J calls come from that table; the DNA yielded D and trimming. In this sample the table shows around 13,000 clones, about 61% of which occur a single time. The ten most abundant clones make up approximately 2.8% of the sample.

Sequences SNHLY (CDR1) and FYNNEI (CDR2) are obtained from the germline V gene. Including cysteine and phenylalanine, the CDR3 has 13 amino acids. Here the CDR3 DNA is all that survives: 39 bases in frame from base 1. Unmatched junction bases come to 0, with V trimmed by 8 bases and J by 7 bases. Interpreted using the paper, the time point label stands for: after neoadjuvant nivolumab, at surgical resection. The patients had newly diagnosed stage II-IVA oral cavity squamous cell carcinoma and had not received any prior systemic or radiation treatment. Everyone in the cohort had locally advanced, HPV-negative oral cavity squamous cell carcinoma. Peripheral blood mononuclear cells were analyzed directly and were not maintained or expanded in culture. Samples were obtained from a longitudinal correlative study of a single-arm phase II trial of neoadjuvant nivolumab in oral cavity squamous cell carcinoma. Genomic DNA-based TCRbeta sequencing was performed on subject-matched pre- and post-treatment PBMCs and tumors from three responders and three non-responders. Peripheral blood mononuclear cells were drawn once before nivolumab treatment and a second time after treatment, when surgery took place. The Maxwell RSC DNA from Cells kit was used to extract genomic DNA from PBMCs.

About this clone: The antigen it recognizes is unknown. No quality values exist for individual bases; no much larger clone is one base distant.

The chain is made from TRBV2 and TRBJ2-1; 15 central nucleotides agree with TRBD2. The sample consisted of PBMCs, taken after nivolumab (anti-PD-1) treatment. The receptor comes from a person aged 35-79 years with oral cavity squamous cell carcinoma. Read as DNA, the sequence is TGTGCCAGCGGGACTAGCGGGAGGAATGAGCAGTTCTTC. Its protein is CASGTSGRNEQFF.